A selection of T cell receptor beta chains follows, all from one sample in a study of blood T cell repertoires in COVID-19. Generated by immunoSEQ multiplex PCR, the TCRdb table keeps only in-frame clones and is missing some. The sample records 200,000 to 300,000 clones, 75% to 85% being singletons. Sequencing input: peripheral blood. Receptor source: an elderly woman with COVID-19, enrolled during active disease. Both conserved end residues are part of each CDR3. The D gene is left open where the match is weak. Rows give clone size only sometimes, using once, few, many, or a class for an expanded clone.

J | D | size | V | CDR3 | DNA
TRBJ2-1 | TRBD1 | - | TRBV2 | CASSLTGLNEQFF | TGTGCCAGCAGCCTGACAGGGTTAAATGAGCAGTTCTTC
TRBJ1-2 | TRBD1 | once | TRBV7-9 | CASSQTGLGYTF | TGTGCCAGCAGCCAGACAGGGTTGGGCTACACCTTC
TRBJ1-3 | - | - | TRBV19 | CASTAGAGNTIYF | TGTGCCAGTACGGCAGGCGCTGGAAACACCATATATTTT
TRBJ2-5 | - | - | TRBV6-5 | CASSYRGASPETQYF | TGTGCCAGCAGTTACCGGGGGGCTTCTCCAGAGACCCAGTACTTC
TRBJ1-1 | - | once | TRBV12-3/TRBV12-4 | CASSLMGAPGTFF | TGTGCCAGCAGTTTAATGGGAGCACCGGGCACTTTCTTT
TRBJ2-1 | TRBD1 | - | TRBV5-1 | CASSPNRQGAYNEQFF | TGCGCCAGCAGCCCAAACCGACAGGGTGCGTACAATGAGCAGTTCTTC
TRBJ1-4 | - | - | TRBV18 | CASSPQPGEKLFF | TGTGCCAGCTCACCACAACCAGGGGAAAAACTGTTTTTT
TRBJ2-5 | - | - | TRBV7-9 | CASLSWQGFEETQYF | TGTGCCAGCTTGAGTTGGCAGGGCTTCGAAGAGACCCAGTACTTC
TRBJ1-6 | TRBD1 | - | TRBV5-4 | CASSLSTGFYNSPLHF | TGTGCCAGCAGCTTATCGACAGGGTTCTATAATTCACCCCTCCACTTT
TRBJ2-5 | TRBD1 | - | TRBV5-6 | CASSLVGQQETQYF | TGTGCCAGCAGCTTGGTGGGACAGCAAGAGACCCAGTACTTC
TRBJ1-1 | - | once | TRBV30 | CASAKEQLNTEAFF | TGTGCCTCAGCCAAGGAGCAACTGAACACTGAAGCTTTCTTT
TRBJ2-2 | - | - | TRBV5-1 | CASSLQVGAGELFF | TGCGCCAGCAGCTTGCAGGTCGGGGCCGGGGAGCTGTTTTTT
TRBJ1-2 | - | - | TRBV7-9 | CASSLSSVSYGYTF | TGTGCCAGCAGCTTATCATCAGTCTCCTATGGCTACACCTTC
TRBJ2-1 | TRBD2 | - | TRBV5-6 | CASSLEKRGGPYNEQFF | TGTGCCAGCAGCTTGGAAAAACGGGGGGGCCCCTACAATGAGCAGTTCTTC
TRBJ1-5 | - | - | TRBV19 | CASSSLTDSSHQPQHF | TGTGCCAGTAGTTCCCTGACTGACAGCTCCCATCAGCCCCAGCATTTT
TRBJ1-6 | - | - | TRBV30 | CAWSLKDWWSPLHF | TGTGCCTGGAGTTTAAAGGACTGGTGGTCACCCCTCCACTTT
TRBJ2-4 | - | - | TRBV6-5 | CASRRLRKNIQYF | TGTGCCAGCAGGCGACTGAGAAAAAACATTCAGTACTTC
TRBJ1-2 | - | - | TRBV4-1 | CASSPGQANYGYTF | TGCGCCAGCAGCCCCGGACAAGCTAACTATGGCTACACCTTC
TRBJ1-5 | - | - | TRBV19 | CASSVGAQGNQPQHF | TGTGCCAGTAGTGTGGGGGCTCAAGGCAATCAGCCCCAGCATTTT
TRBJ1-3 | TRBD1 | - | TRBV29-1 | CSALGQGPGNTIYF | TGCAGCGCTCTGGGACAGGGCCCTGGAAACACCATATATTTT
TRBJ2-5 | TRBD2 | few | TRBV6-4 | CASGSGLASGETQYF | TGTGCCAGCGGGTCGGGACTAGCTTCCGGGGAGACCCAGTACTTC
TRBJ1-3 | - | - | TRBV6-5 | CASFIYSGNTIYF | TGTGCCAGCTTCATCTACTCTGGAAACACCATATATTTT
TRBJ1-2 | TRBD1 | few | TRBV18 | CASSLGQAYGYTF | TGTGCCAGCTCCTTAGGACAGGCCTATGGCTACACCTTC
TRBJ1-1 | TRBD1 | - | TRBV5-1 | CASNFGTGDLNTEAFF | TGCGCCAGCAATTTCGGTACAGGGGATTTGAACACTGAAGCTTTCTTT
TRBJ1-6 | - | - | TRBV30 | CAWSVSDFRYNSPLHF | TGTGCCTGGAGTGTATCAGACTTTCGATATAATTCACCCCTCCACTTT
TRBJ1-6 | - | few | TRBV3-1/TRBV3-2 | CASSQSSLPLHF | TGTGCCAGCAGCCAGAGCTCGCTACCCCTCCACTTT
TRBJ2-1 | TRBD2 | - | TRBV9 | CASTLVAGATYNEQFF | TGTGCCAGCACCTTAGTAGCGGGGGCCACTTACAATGAGCAGTTCTTC